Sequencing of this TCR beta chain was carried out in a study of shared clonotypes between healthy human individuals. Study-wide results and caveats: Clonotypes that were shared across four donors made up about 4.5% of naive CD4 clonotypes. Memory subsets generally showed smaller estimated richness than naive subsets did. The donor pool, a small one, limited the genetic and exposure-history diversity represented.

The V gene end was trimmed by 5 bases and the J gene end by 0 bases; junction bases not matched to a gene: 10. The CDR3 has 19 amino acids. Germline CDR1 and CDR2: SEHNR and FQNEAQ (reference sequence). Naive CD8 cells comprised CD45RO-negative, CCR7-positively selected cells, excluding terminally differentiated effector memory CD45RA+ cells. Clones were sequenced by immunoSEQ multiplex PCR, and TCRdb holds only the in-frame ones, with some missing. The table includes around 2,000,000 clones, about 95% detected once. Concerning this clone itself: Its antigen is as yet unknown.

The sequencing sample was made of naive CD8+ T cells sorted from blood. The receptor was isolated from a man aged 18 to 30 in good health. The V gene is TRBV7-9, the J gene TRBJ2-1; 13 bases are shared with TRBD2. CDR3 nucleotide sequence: TGTGCCAGCAGCGGGTGGGGACTAGCGGGGACCCCCTCCTACAATGAGCAGTTCTTC. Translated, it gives CASSGWGLAGTPSYNEQFF.